This T cell receptor beta chain was captured in a study of blood T cell repertoires in COVID-19. How the authors handled the data: From reference gene primer amplification, estimates of nucleated cell counts were derived. Some clones are missing from TCRdb's copy, which holds only in-frame ones; the method was immunoSEQ multiplex PCR. Clone size and the V and J calls come from that table; the DNA yielded D and trimming. The sample lists approximately 310,000 clones; 75% to 90% were seen once. The ends lost 3 bases at V and 7 bases at J; junction bases unmatched: 6. This CDR3 is built from 15 residues. In germline, CDR1 is SGHNT, CDR2 YYREEE (reference sequence). Participants spanned ages about 18 to 90 years and resided in 20 to 30 US areas. This clone showed up just once.

The chain employs TRBV5-4 and TRBJ1-6, with 8 positions matching TRBD1. Sample: PBMCs or T cells enriched from blood (not recorded which). This clonotype originated in a woman aged 30 to 39 who had been exposed to COVID-19. CDR3 in amino acids: CASSWWTGRNSPLHF. The CDR3 region has the DNA TGTGCCAGCAGCTGGTGGACAGGGCGGAATTCACCCCTCCACTTT.